These 23 T cell receptor beta chains were all obtained from the same sample, sequenced in a study of blood T cell repertoires in COVID-19. Only in-frame clones appear in the TCRdb table, and some are missing; sequencing was by immunoSEQ multiplex PCR. The sample has some 130,000 clones, approximately 84% seen once; the top ten hold 1.9%. Sequencing was performed on peripheral blood. Receptors were obtained from a man between 70 and 80 years old with acute or convalescent COVID-19.

This clone was counted once. The chain recombines TRBV4-2 with TRBJ2-5, with unresolved D. CDR1 is LGHNA, CDR2 YNFKEQ, per germline. Between the trimmed V and J ends, which lost 5 bases and 2 bases, there was a span of 6 bases. The CDR3 totals 12 residues. CDR3 protein: CASSGAQETQYF. In nucleotides, the CDR3 is TGTGCCAGCAGCGGAGCACAAGAGACCCAGTACTTC.

V and J are TRBV6-6 and TRBJ2-3; D perhaps matches TRBD2 (7 bases). The CDR3 spans 15 residues. The germline gives CDR1 MNHNY, CDR2 SVGAGI (reference sequence). Trimming took 4 bases from V and 3 from J, leaving 14 bases between them. The CDR3 coding sequence is TGTGCCAGCAGTTCCCGGGGGGCAGGGACAGATACGCAGTATTTT. Residues: CASSSRGAGTDTQYF.

The V and J genes are TRBV5-1 and TRBJ1-2; D perhaps matches TRBD1 (6 bases). The CDR3 contains 14 residues. V lost 2 bases, J lost 6 bases, and 14 bases lay in between. Per germline, CDR1 SGHRS and CDR2 YFSETQ. The CDR3 coding sequence is TGCGCCAGCAGCTTCCGAGGGGGGGAGGATGGCTACACCTTC. This gives the protein CASSFRGGEDGYTF.

The chain links TRBV23-1 to TRBJ2-5; possible D gene TRBD1, 6 bases. TRBV23-1 is noted as an ORF with a role that remains uncertain. The CDR3 is 13 amino acids. The ends were cut back, 6 bases at V and 1 base at J, with 9 bases in the middle. The CDR3 bases are TGCGCCAGCAGCCCGGACAGCCAAGAGACCCAGTACTTC. Translated, it gives CASSPDSQETQYF.

The rearrangement uses TRBV6-1 and TRBJ2-5, with D maybe TRBD2 (5 bases). Germline V CDR1 and CDR2: MNHNS, SASEGT. The CDR3 totals 15 residues. V shed 3 bases and J shed 2 bases, with 13 bases lying between them. The CDR3 here is CASSDSIGDQETQYF. The CDR3 DNA follows: TGTGCCAGCAGTGATAGTATCGGGGATCAAGAGACCCAGTACTTC.

This clone showed up just a few times. V and J are TRBV5-6 and TRBJ1-2; 7 nucleotides agree with TRBD1. The junction had 2 bases not matched to a gene; V was cut back by 0 bases and J by 0 bases. The CDR3 is 15 residues long. Per germline, CDR1 SGHDT and CDR2 YYEEEE. The CDR3 sequence: CASSLVGTANYGYTF. The CDR3 region has the DNA TGTGCCAGCAGCTTGGTAGGGACAGCTAACTATGGCTACACCTTC.

The genes are TRBV24-1 and TRBJ2-1; D might be TRBD2 (6 bases). Trimming shortened V by 7 bases and J by 3 bases, and 12 bases separated the two germline ends. Germline CDR1 is KGHDR and CDR2 is SFDVKD. The CDR3 length is 14 residues. The CDR3 DNA reads TGTGCCACCAGGGGGGGACGCGGCTACAATGAGCAGTTCTTC. The encoded protein is CATRGGRGYNEQFF.

This clone was seen only a few times. The chain carries TRBV19 and TRBJ2-7; 13 bases map to TRBD2. After removal of 0 bases from V and 0 bases from J, the junction contained 11 bases not matched to a gene. Per the germline V gene, CDR1 is LNHDA and CDR2 is SQIVND (reference sequence). CDR3 length equals 20 residues. The CDR3 region is CASSIEAPPGLAGDSYEQYF. The CDR3 region has the DNA TGTGCCAGTAGTATAGAGGCCCCTCCTGGACTAGCGGGGGACTCCTACGAGCAGTACTTC. Combining the CDR3 with reference TRBV19 and TRBJ2-7 gives the whole variable domain DGGITQSPKYLFRKEGQNVTLSCEQNLNHDAMYWYRQDPGQGLRLIYYSQIVNDFQKGDIAEGYSVSREKKESFPLTVTSAQKNPTAFYLCASSIEAPPGLAGDSYEQYFGPGTRLTVT.

V and J are TRBV7-9 and TRBJ1-1; perhaps TRBD1 as D (6 bases). This CDR3 region has 15 residues. V lost 6 bases and J 4 bases, leaving 18 bases between the germline ends. The V gene's germline CDR1 is SEHNR and CDR2 FQNEAQ (reference sequence). The CDR3 sequence is CASRAGWGLVTEAFF. For the CDR3, the DNA is TGTGCCAGCAGGGCTGGATGGGGGCTGGTCACTGAAGCTTTCTTT. The full variable domain, its missing parts supplied by reference TRBV7-9 and TRBJ1-1, is DTGVSQNPRHKITKRGQNVTFRCDPISEHNRLYWYRQTLGQGPEFLTYFQNEAQLEKSRLLSDRFSAERPKGSFSTLEIQRTEQGDSAMYLCASRAGWGLVTEAFFGQGTRLTVV.

This chain connects TRBV5-6 to TRBJ2-5, with D tentatively TRBD2 (5 bases). Germline loops: CDR1 SGHDT, CDR2 YYEEEE. V was pared by 0 bases and J by 2 bases, with 14 bases between. There are 16 residues in the CDR3. The CDR3 DNA reads as TGTGCCAGCAGCTTGGGTTCCGATTGGAGGCAAGAGACCCAGTACTTC. This translates into CASSLGSDWRQETQYF.

This rearrangement joins TRBV7-2 to TRBJ2-7; no clear D gene. Trimming pared 1 base from V and 3 bases from J, leaving 13 bases between. Germline V gives CDR1 SGHTA, CDR2 FQGNSA. The CDR3 contains 15 residues. In DNA form, the CDR3 reads TGTGCCAGCAGCTTAGGGGTGGGTAGCTACTACGAGCAGTACTTC. It is translated as CASSLGVGSYYEQYF. Full variable domain (remainder filled in from reference TRBV7-2 and TRBJ2-7): GAGVSQSPSNKVTEKGKDVELRCDPISGHTALYWYRQSLGQGLEFLIYFQGNSAPDKSGLPSDRFSAERTGGSVSTLTIQRTQQEDSAVYLCASSLGVGSYYEQYFGPGTRLTVT.

The genes are TRBV5-5 and TRBJ2-5, with 10 bases aligning to TRBD2. V dropped 0 bases and J dropped 5; count of bases not matched to a gene: 1. This CDR3 region has 14 residues. Germline V CDR1 and CDR2: SGHKS, YYEKEE (reference sequence). This chain's CDR3 is CASSLDSGRETQYF. The CDR3 nucleotides read TGTGCCAGCAGCTTGGATAGCGGGAGGGAGACCCAGTACTTC.

The V call is TRBV9, the J call TRBJ2-5; a weak D match, TRBD1 (6 bases). CDR1 SGDLS and CDR2 YYNGEE come from the germline V gene. The CDR3 is made up of 16 amino acids. Trimming removed 0 bases at V and 5 bases at J, with 17 bases between. CDR3 sequence (DNA): TGTGCCAGCAGCGTAGCCGTTGACAGGTCGGTGGAGACCCAGTACTTC. This gives the protein CASSVAVDRSVETQYF.

The rearrangement links TRBV4-1 to TRBJ1-3; unclear D gene. The V and J ends lost 1 base and 9 bases respectively, with 16 bases between them. The CDR3 length is 15 residues. In germline, CDR1 is MGHRA, CDR2 YSYEKL. CDR3 sequence: CASSQGGGLGITIYF. The CDR3 DNA sequence: TGCGCCAGCAGCCAAGGAGGCGGTCTGGGTATCACCATATATTTT.

This chain links TRBV6-5 with TRBJ1-2; D may be TRBD1 (5 bases). CDR3 length: 12 residues. The germline gives CDR1 MNHEY, CDR2 SVGAGI. V lost 3 bases, J lost 6 bases, and 8 bases lay in between. CDR3 DNA sequence: TGTGCCAGCAGTTATTCAGGGAATGGCTACACCTTC. It codes for CASSYSGNGYTF.

This clone qualifies as medium-sized. This sequence joins TRBV11-2 and TRBJ1-2; 7 bases are a match to TRBD1. The CDR3 loop spans 15 amino acids. The junction had 11 bases not matched to a gene; V was cut back by 3 bases and J by 7 bases. Germline V gene sequence: CDR1 SGHAT, CDR2 FQNNGV. The CDR3 reads CASSFTGTEVGGYTF. The CDR3 bases are TGTGCCAGCAGCTTTACCGGGACAGAGGTCGGTGGCTACACCTTC.

V gene TRBV28 combines with J gene TRBJ1-5; maybe TRBD1 (5 bases). The germline gives CDR1 MDHEN, CDR2 SYDVKM. The germline V and J ends were trimmed by 2 bases and 7 bases, with 12 bases remaining between them. This CDR3 spans 14 amino acids. The CDR3 here is CASSLTGPTQPQHF. The DNA of the CDR3 is TGTGCCAGCAGTTTAACAGGACCAACACAGCCCCAGCATTTT.

The chain links TRBV2 to TRBJ1-2; the D gene is possibly TRBD1 (6 bases). Trimming left V 3 bases short and J 4 bases short, with 12 bases between. There are 14 residues in the CDR3. Germline CDR1 and CDR2: SNHLY and FYNNEI. Here the CDR3 reads CASSEQGNSYGYTF. For the CDR3, the DNA is TGTGCCAGCAGTGAGCAGGGGAATAGCTATGGCTACACCTTC. Using reference TRBV2 and TRBJ1-2 for the parts outside the CDR3, the full variable domain is EPEVTQTPSHQVTQMGQEVILRCVPISNHLYFYWYRQILGQKVEFLVSFYNNEISEKSEIFDDQFSVERPDGSNFTLKIRSTKLEDSAMYFCASSEQGNSYGYTFGSGTRLTVV.

The chain is built from TRBV6-5 and TRBJ2-3; TRBD1 matches at 7 bases. This CDR3 has 13 amino acids. J lost 2 bases, V lost 10 bases, and 6 bases had no gene match. CDR1 and CDR2 (germline): MNHEY, SVGAGI. In nucleotides, the CDR3 is TGTGCCATAAACAGGGGAATCACAGATACGCAGTATTTT. Its translation is CAINRGITDTQYF.

This CDR3 reads CASIQQNTGELFF. The CDR3 DNA is TGTGCCAGCATCCAACAGAACACCGGGGAGCTGTTTTTT. The chain carries TRBV28 and TRBJ2-2; D is ambiguous. The V and J ends lost 7 bases and 1 base respectively, with 7 bases between them. The CDR3 is 13 residues long. Per germline, CDR1 MDHEN and CDR2 SYDVKM.

V and J are TRBV20-1 and TRBJ2-3; TRBD2 agrees at 9 bases. The CDR3 is made up of 16 amino acids. From germline, CDR1 is DFQATT and CDR2 SNEGSKA (reference sequence). Unmatched junction bases numbered 7, after V lost 3 bases and J lost 0 bases. The DNA for the CDR3 is TGCAGTGCTAGTTCTAGCGGGGACTATAGCACAGATACGCAGTATTTT. This gives the protein CSASSSGDYSTDTQYF.

The CDR3 DNA sequence: TGTGCCAGCAGCTTATTTGCGGGGGGGAACACCGGGGAGCTGTTTTTT. Translated, it gives CASSLFAGGNTGELFF. The rearrangement uses TRBV5-4 and TRBJ2-2, with 8 bases fitting TRBD2. CDR3 length: 16 amino acids. After removal of 2 bases from V and 1 base from J, the junction contained 4 bases not matched to a gene. CDR1 and CDR2 (germline): SGHNT, YYREEE (reference sequence).

In this sample, this clone turned up a few times. The rearrangement links TRBV6-5 to TRBJ2-1; possible D gene TRBD2, 6 bases. This CDR3 comprises 12 residues. V was trimmed by 5 bases and J by 8 bases, leaving 10 bases between them. Germline CDR1 is MNHEY and CDR2 is SVGAGI. The CDR3 loop reads CASSRRGYEQFF. The CDR3 DNA reads as TGTGCCAGCAGTCGGAGGGGTTATGAGCAGTTCTTC.